This T cell receptor beta chain is drawn from a study of shared clonotypes between healthy human individuals. Across the whole study: CD4 naive cells filled three plates per donor, CD4 memory three, CD8 naive two and CD8 memory one.

CD4+ cells underwent separation, giving CD45RA+ naive and CD45RA-negative memory subsets. V lost 1 base and J lost 3, with 10 bases in between. CDR3 size: 14 residues. CDR1 KGHSH and CDR2 LQKENI come from the germline V gene. The assay was carried out at the deep level. In the authors' methods: Owing to the provision of junction-only sequences devoid of quality scores by immunoSEQ, filtering differed. Assay: immunoSEQ multiplex PCR; the TCRdb copy retains only in-frame clones and omits some. V and J calls and clone size are given by that table; D and trimming were obtained from the DNA. The profile shows about 2 million clones, around 95% of them singletons.

The source of this sequence is a man younger than 35 in good health. V gene TRBV18 combines with J gene TRBJ2-7, with D perhaps being TRBD1 or TRBD2 (5 bases each). Input material: naive CD4+ T cells sorted from blood. Subset in this sample: CD45RA+ positively selected. The CDR3 bases are TGTGCCAGCTCACCACGGGACGGCAACTACGAGCAGTACTTC. Translation: CASSPRDGNYEQYF.